This TCR beta chain was captured by sequencing in a study of blood T cell repertoires in COVID-19 (dated by TCRdb to about 2020). As for the study more broadly: Samples from collaborators originated in the United States, Italy and Spain and spanned both the acute and convalescent phases of COVID-19. The material from the prospective study consisted of cDNA or gDNA derived from T cells, B-cell-depleted T cells, or PBMCs. Subjects who had been exposed to COVID-19, were actively infected with it, or had recovered from it provided the deeply sampled blood TCRbeta repertoires that made up the dataset. A freely available public database, intended as a resource for researchers studying the immune response to SARS-CoV-2, is where the repertoires were released. Samples were obtained from the ongoing ImmuneRACE study (first 160 participants) and from 1,254 subjects provided by 6 global collaborators. A de-identified subject ID, COVID-19 status, age in years and sex were almost always included in the sample metadata. HLA class I and class II types, where available, came from metadata supplied by the sample provider rather than from assay-based typing.

One collaborating source in Seattle enrolled patients while the patients were actively infected and followed the patients over time throughout the course of disease. Each collaborating institution followed its own protocols to collect whole blood in K2EDTA tubes. For TCRbeta analysis, collaborators shipped samples as frozen whole blood, isolated PBMCs, or DNA extracted from either of those sample types. In the case of this clone: The antigen it recognizes is unknown. There are no base qualities to consult, and no much larger clone falls within one base.

Taken from the germline V gene, the CDR1 and CDR2 loops are MGHRA and YSYEKL. V is cut back by 1 base and J by 1 base, with 10 bases in the junction unmatched. The CDR3 spans 17 residues, from the cysteine through the phenylalanine. The DNA shown is the 51-base CDR3, in frame from base 1. TCRbeta CDR3 regions were amplified from genomic DNA by means of the immunoSEQ Assay, a bias-controlled multiplex PCR. As for the original processing: The number of nucleated cells in each sample was estimated by amplification of reference gene primers within the assay. To quantify the absolute abundance of each unique TCRbeta CDR3 rearrangement, sequence reads were collapsed and filtered. For each sample, productive Simpson clonality was calculated as the square root of Simpson's diversity index across productive rearrangements. What TCRdb holds here is the immuneACCESS table cut down to in-frame rearrangements. Part of the clones is not present; checked against another copy, under half of the missing clones reflect an unresolved V gene, and the others are unexplained. Clone size and the V and J calls come from that table; the DNA yielded D and trimming. Present in this sample are about 28,000 clones, more than 85% of which were seen just once. The ten top clones hold roughly 0.83% of the sample.

Beyond this particular receptor, the publication reports: The quantity of clinical and demographic metadata differed by source and by participant and was supplied without curation.

Input material: peripheral blood. The clonotype was recovered from a woman aged 65 to 85 with COVID-19, enrolled during active disease. This chain joins TRBV4-1 to TRBJ2-7; TRBD2 aligns with 7 central bases. Here is the DNA: TGCGCCAGCAGCCAAGGAGGCGGGAGCTTCAAGTCCTACGAGCAGTACTTC. It encodes CASSQGGGSFKSYEQYF.